The rows below give T cell receptor beta chains drawn from one sample of a study of cytomegalovirus exposure and HLA in healthy donors. Sequencing was performed with immunoSEQ multiplex PCR; in TCRdb, only in-frame clones are kept and a portion is missing. The sample carries over 200,000 clones, 87% recorded once. Sequencing was carried out using PBMCs. The receptors derive from a woman between 18 and 29 years old in good health and CMV-seropositive. Each CDR3 is given with its conserved first and last residue. The D gene is left open where the match is weak. A clone size is listed for some rows: how often the clone was seen (once, few, many), or a class if it is expanded.

d_call clone_size j_call v_call cdr3_aa cdr3_nt
- - TRBJ1-2 TRBV28 CASSLLVGASGSYTF TGTGCCAGCAGTTTATTGGTGGGGGCGTCTGGTAGCTACACCTTC
TRBD2 - TRBJ2-7 TRBV5-5 CASSLLAGLSYEQYF TGTGCCAGCAGCTTACTAGCGGGACTCTCCTACGAGCAGTACTTC
- once TRBJ1-2 TRBV7-8 CASSSRFRATNYGYTF TGTGCCAGCAGCTCCCGCTTCAGGGCAACTAACTATGGCTACACCTTC
- - TRBJ1-1 TRBV5-6 CASSLAWGLQTEAFF TGTGCCAGCAGCTTGGCCTGGGGGCTCCAAACTGAAGCTTTCTTT
TRBD1 few TRBJ1-1 TRBV28 CASSPRQGADTEAFF TGTGCCAGCAGTCCACGACAGGGGGCAGATACTGAAGCTTTCTTT
- - TRBJ1-1 TRBV28 CASSLLGMNTEAFF TGTGCCAGCAGTTTATTGGGCATGAACACTGAAGCTTTCTTT
- - TRBJ1-1 TRBV27 CASTSTRGWGTEAFF TGTGCCAGCACCTCTACTCGGGGATGGGGCACTGAAGCTTTCTTT
- - TRBJ1-1 TRBV19 CASSIFGVSNTEAFF TGTGCCAGTAGTATATTCGGGGTTTCCAACACTGAAGCTTTCTTT
TRBD1 - TRBJ1-1 TRBV28 CASSLPGQGAEAFF TGTGCCAGCAGTCTCCCGGGACAGGGAGCTGAAGCTTTCTTT
- - TRBJ2-1 TRBV4-2 CASSQDQTSYNEQFF TGTGCCAGCAGCCAAGATCAGACTTCCTACAATGAGCAGTTCTTC
- once TRBJ2-1 TRBV27 CASSLLAGEMNEQFF TGTGCCAGCAGTTTATTGGCAGGGGAGATGAATGAGCAGTTCTTC
- - TRBJ1-5 TRBV18 CASSPIENQPQHF TGTGCCAGCTCACCAATCGAGAATCAGCCCCAGCATTTT
TRBD1 - TRBJ1-5 TRBV28 CASNHRTGPNQPQHF TGTGCCAGCAACCATAGGACAGGGCCCAATCAGCCCCAGCATTTT
TRBD2 - TRBJ2-1 TRBV4-1 CASSQAGTSSGNEQFF TGCGCCAGCAGCCAAGCCGGGACTAGCTCGGGCAATGAGCAGTTCTTC
- - TRBJ2-7 TRBV4-2 CASSDRTYEQYF TGTGCCAGCAGTGACAGAACCTACGAGCAGTACTTC
TRBD1 - TRBJ1-5 TRBV29-1 CSVDRGPNQPQHF TGCAGCGTCGACAGGGGGCCTAATCAGCCCCAGCATTTT
- - TRBJ2-7 TRBV5-1 CASSLGGMGHGAIFYEQYF TGCGCCAGCAGCTTGGGCGGAATGGGACATGGGGCAATTTTCTACGAGCAGTACTTC
- - TRBJ2-5 TRBV29-1 CSVEDLDIQETQYF TGCAGCGTTGAAGATTTGGACATACAAGAGACCCAGTACTTC
TRBD1 once TRBJ1-2 TRBV5-4 CASSLVNRGQPGYTF TGTGCCAGCAGCTTGGTGAACAGGGGCCAGCCTGGCTACACCTTC
- - TRBJ1-1 TRBV6-5 CASSPNYPKNTEAFF TGTGCCAGCAGTCCTAACTATCCCAAGAACACTGAAGCTTTCTTT
TRBD2 - TRBJ2-7 TRBV4-2 CASSRAGEGYEQYF TGTGCCAGCAGCCGAGCGGGAGAGGGCTACGAGCAGTACTTC
TRBD1 - TRBJ1-5 TRBV27 CARNRTGGYRGKNQPQHF TGTGCCAGGAACCGGACAGGGGGCTACAGGGGTAAGAATCAGCCCCAGCATTTT
- - TRBJ2-5 TRBV28 CASSPDNYQETQYF TGTGCCAGCAGCCCGGACAACTACCAAGAGACCCAGTACTTC
- few TRBJ1-1 TRBV30 CAWSRTVTEAFF TGTGCCTGGAGTAGGACAGTCACTGAAGCTTTCTTT
- - TRBJ2-3 TRBV27 CASSLIKRNTDTQYF TGTGCCAGCAGTTTAATAAAGCGGAACACAGATACGCAGTATTTT
- - TRBJ2-7 TRBV5-1 CASSLGFPSYEQYF TGCGCCAGCAGCTTGGGTTTTCCCTCTTACGAGCAGTACTTC
- - TRBJ1-5 TRBV19 CASRGAGGNQPQHF TGTGCCAGTAGAGGGGCGGGGGGAAATCAGCCCCAGCATTTT
- - TRBJ2-7 TRBV14 CASSQPGIEYEQYF TGTGCCAGCAGCCAGCCAGGGATTGAATACGAGCAGTACTTC
TRBD1 - TRBJ1-5 TRBV19 CASRTGTGVNQPQHF TGTGCCAGTAGAACCGGGACAGGGGTCAATCAGCCCCAGCATTTT
TRBD2 - TRBJ2-7 TRBV28 CASSLPRTSGAYEQYF TGTGCCAGCAGTCTCCCAAGGACTAGCGGGGCCTACGAGCAGTACTTC
- - TRBJ2-3 TRBV25-1 CASRSVGGAVDSTDTQYF TGTGCCAGCAGGAGCGTTGGGGGGGCAGTTGATAGCACAGATACGCAGTATTTT
TRBD1 - TRBJ2-7 TRBV9 CASSVGTGRYEQYF TGTGCCAGCAGCGTGGGGACAGGGCGATACGAGCAGTACTTC
TRBD1 - TRBJ2-3 TRBV9 CASSNYRGGVMDTQYF TGTGCCAGCAGCAACTACAGGGGCGGCGTGATGGATACGCAGTATTTT
TRBD1 - TRBJ2-1 TRBV15 CATSRDLQGAYNEQFF TGTGCCACCAGCAGAGATCTCCAGGGGGCGTACAATGAGCAGTTCTTC
TRBD2 - TRBJ2-3 TRBV5-1 CASSLWTSWGNADTQYF TGCGCCAGCAGCTTGTGGACTAGCTGGGGGAACGCAGATACGCAGTATTTT